These 4 T cell receptor beta chains originate from one sample sequenced in a study of blood T cell repertoires in COVID-19 (dated by TCRdb to 2020 to 2022). Library prep was done by the immunoSEQ multiplex PCR assay. Here the immuneACCESS table is served through TCRdb, limited to in-frame sequences with V and J called. Missing clones are a known gap in these copies; in checked studies unresolved V genes cover under half, and the rest lacks a known reason. Within this sample are 200,000 or so clones, with 84% of them counted one time only. Around 2.4% of the sample lies in the top ten. The sample taken for sequencing was peripheral blood. All receptors derive from a man aged 40-55 years who had recovered from COVID-19.

J is TRBJ2-7 and V is TRBV30; TRBD1 matches 7 bases. The length of the CDR3 is 14 residues. The trim removed 2 bases at V and 4 bases at J, leaving 8 bases unmatched. Germline CDR1 reads GTSNPN; CDR2 reads SVGIG (reference sequence). The CDR3 region has the DNA TGTGCCTGGAGTAGGGGACAGTCCCTATACGAGCAGTACTTC. Translation: CAWSRGQSLYEQYF.

The chain links TRBV4-1 to TRBJ2-3; maybe TRBD2 (5 bases). Trimming shortened V by 1 base and J by 2 bases, and 19 bases separated the two germline ends. The CDR3 spans 18 residues. CDR1 MGHRA and CDR2 YSYEKL come from the germline V gene. The CDR3 here is CASSQVLGDWRTTDTQYF. The DNA for the CDR3 is TGCGCCAGCAGCCAAGTACTGGGAGACTGGAGGACCACAGATACGCAGTATTTT.

Only one count was recorded for this clone. The chain employs TRBV5-1 and TRBJ2-7; TRBD2 agrees at 9 bases. The CDR3 spans 16 residues. J was trimmed by 2 bases and V by 0 bases; bases with no gene match: 6. Germline values: CDR1 SGHRS, CDR2 YFSETQ. CDR3 loop: CASSLGSGGRTYEQYF. The CDR3 nucleotides are TGCGCCAGCAGCTTGGGTAGCGGGGGCCGAACCTACGAGCAGTACTTC.

This chain joins TRBV15 and TRBJ2-7, with 7 bases fitting TRBD1. Germline V gene data show CDR1 as LNHNV and CDR2 as YYDKDF (reference sequence). The CDR3 covers 15 residues. The V and J ends lost 0 bases and 2 bases, in that order; junction bases with no gene match: 4. CDR3 coding DNA: TGTGCCACCAGCAGAGAGGGGCAGGGGGCCTACGAGCAGTACTTC. It is translated as CATSREGQGAYEQYF.